The sequence of this T cell receptor (beta chain) was determined in a study of blood T cell repertoires in COVID-19. Study overall: Italy, Spain and the United States were the sources of the convalescent and acute COVID-19 samples.

Original methodology: Nucleated cell number was recorded as an estimate derived from reference gene primer amplification. Using immunoSEQ multiplex PCR, the repertoire was profiled, and TCRdb retains in-frame clones only, with some absent. From that table come the V and J calls and clone size; the DNA was used to work out D and trimming. The profile shows around 280,000 clones, around 85% of them singletons. The CDR3 contains 16 residues. V lost 2 bases, J lost 1 base, and 15 bases lay in between. The germline V gene encodes CDR1 SNHLY and CDR2 FYNNEI. The rearrangement joins TRBV2 to TRBJ2-7, with TRBD2 as a possible D gene (7 bases). Sequences were obtained from peripheral blood. The TCR comes from a woman in her twenties or thirties who had recovered from COVID-19. The CDR3 bases are TGTGCCAGCAGTGAACTGGGGGCGGGAGCTTCCTACGAGCAGTACTTC. Translating it yields CASSELGAGASYEQYF.